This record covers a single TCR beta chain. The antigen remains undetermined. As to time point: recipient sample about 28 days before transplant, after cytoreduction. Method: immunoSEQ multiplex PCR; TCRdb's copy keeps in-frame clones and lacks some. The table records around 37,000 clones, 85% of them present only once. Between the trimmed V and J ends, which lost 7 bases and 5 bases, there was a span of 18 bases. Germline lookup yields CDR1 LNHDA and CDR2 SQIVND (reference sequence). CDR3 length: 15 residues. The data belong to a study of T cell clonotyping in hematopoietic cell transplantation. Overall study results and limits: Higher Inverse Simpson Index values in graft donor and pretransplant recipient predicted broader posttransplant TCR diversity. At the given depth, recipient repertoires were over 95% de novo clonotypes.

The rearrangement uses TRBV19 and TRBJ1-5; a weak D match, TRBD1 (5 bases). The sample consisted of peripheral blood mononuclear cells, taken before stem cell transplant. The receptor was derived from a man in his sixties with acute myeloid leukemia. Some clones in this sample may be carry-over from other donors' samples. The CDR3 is CASTPGTDVHQPQHF. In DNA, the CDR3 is TGTGCCAGTACACCCGGGACCGATGTACATCAGCCCCAGCATTTT.